This is a list of T cell receptor beta chains from one sample in a study of human T cells and chemical hapten exposure. TCRdb reprocessed the RACE reads with MiXCR, giving one entry per CDR3 protein. In the table there are roughly 120,000 distinct CDR3 sequences, less than 15% of which are singletons. The starting material was whole blood, obtained in connection with sensitization to the hapten diphenylcyclopropenone (DPC). These receptor sequences come from a woman aged 18-29 years with alopecia areata. Some clones in this sample may be carry-over from other donors' samples. Both conserved end residues are part of each CDR3. D genes are given only for firm matches. Some rows have no size entry. The others give once, few or many, or a class for an expanded clone.

TRBJ2-7 . TRBV6-6 . CASSYSGVASEQYF TGTGCCAGCAGTTACAGTGGAGTAGCCTCCGAGCAGTACTTC
TRBJ1-5 many TRBV6-2/TRBV6-3 . CASSRQTGPNQPQHF TGTGCCAGCAGTCGACAAACAGGTCCCAATCAGCCCCAGCATTTT
TRBJ1-3 many TRBV7-2 . CASSPGLRRSGNTIYF TGTGCCAGCAGCCCCGGACTCCGGAGGTCTGGAAACACCATATATTTT
TRBJ2-7 few TRBV6-5 . CASSYSLDSSYEQYF TGTGCCAGCAGTTACTCGTTGGACAGCTCCTACGAGCAGTACTTC
TRBJ1-1 few TRBV28 . CAGQGRFLASEAFF TGTGCCGGGCAGGGACGTTTCTTAGCTAGTGAAGCTTTCTTT
TRBJ1-5 many TRBV6-6 TRBD1 CASSQGGFGNQPQHF TGTGCCAGCAGTCAGGGGGGGTTCGGCAATCAGCCCCAGCATTTT
TRBJ1-5 many TRBV6-6 TRBD1 CASSSTHSQGFDQPQHF TGTGCCAGCAGTTCAACCCACTCACAGGGGTTCGATCAGCCCCAGCATTTT
TRBJ1-5 . TRBV9 . CASSARENQPQHF TGTGCCAGCAGCGCAAGGGAAAATCAGCCCCAGCATTTT
TRBJ1-1 . TRBV18 . CASSPPSALTEAFF TGTGCCAGCTCACCACCGTCGGCACTCACCGAAGCTTTCTTT
TRBJ1-2 many TRBV11-2 . CASRGIVGNYGYTF TGTGCCAGCAGAGGTATCGTGGGAAACTATGGCTACACCTTC
TRBJ1-1 few TRBV5-1 . CASSDLRQNLNTEAFF TGCGCCAGCAGCGACTTAAGACAGAACCTAAACACTGAAGCTTTCTTT
TRBJ2-3 few TRBV7-2 TRBD2 CASSLAKSGGPPGTDTQYF TGTGCCAGCAGCTTAGCTAAGAGCGGGGGCCCCCCCGGCACAGATACGCAGTATTTT
TRBJ2-1 . TRBV15 TRBD2 CATSRDWSGGSNEQFF TGTGCCACCAGCAGAGATTGGAGCGGGGGATCCAATGAGCAGTTCTTC
TRBJ1-2 . TRBV19 . CASRGPNYYGYTF TGTGCCAGTAGAGGCCCGAACTATTATGGCTACACCTTC
TRBJ1-3 . TRBV28 . CASSLTAVPGNTIYF TGTGCCAGCAGTCTAACCGCCGTTCCTGGAAACACCATATATTTT
TRBJ2-1 few TRBV14 TRBD2 CASSQESGGYNEQFF TGTGCCAGCAGCCAAGAATCGGGGGGTTACAATGAGCAGTTCTTC
TRBJ1-5 few TRBV7-2 . CASSLVGGQPQHF TGTGCCAGCAGCTTAGTCGGCGGTCAGCCCCAGCATTTT
TRBJ2-3 . TRBV30 . CASHARGATDTQYF TGTGCCAGCCATGCAAGGGGGGCGACAGATACGCAGTATTTT
TRBJ1-2 many TRBV9 . CASSSRPAGFGYTF TGTGCCAGCAGCTCTCGCCCCGCAGGGTTCGGCTACACCTTC
TRBJ2-5 few TRBV6-2/TRBV6-3 . CASSYLDTEPEETQYF TGTGCCAGCAGTTACTTGGACACCGAACCTGAAGAGACCCAGTACTTC
TRBJ2-1 few TRBV20-1 . CSARGEGSGRVEQFF TGCAGTGCTAGAGGTGAGGGATCCGGAAGAGTTGAGCAGTTCTTC